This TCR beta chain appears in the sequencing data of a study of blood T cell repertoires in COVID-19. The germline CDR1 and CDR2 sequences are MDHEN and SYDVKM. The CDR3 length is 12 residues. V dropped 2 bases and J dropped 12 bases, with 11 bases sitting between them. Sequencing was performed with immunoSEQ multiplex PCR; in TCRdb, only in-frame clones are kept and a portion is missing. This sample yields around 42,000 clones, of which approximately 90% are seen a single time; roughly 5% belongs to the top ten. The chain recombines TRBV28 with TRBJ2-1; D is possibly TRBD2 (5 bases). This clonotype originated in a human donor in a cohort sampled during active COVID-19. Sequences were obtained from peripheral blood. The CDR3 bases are TGTGCCAGCAGTTTAAATTGGCGGGTGCAGTTCTTC. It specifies CASSLNWRVQFF.